A single sample gave rise to the 7 T cell receptor beta chains below, sequenced in a study of blood T cell repertoires in COVID-19. Some clones are missing from TCRdb's copy, which holds only in-frame ones; the method was immunoSEQ multiplex PCR. The sample lists 450,000 or so clones, less than 95% occurring once. Sequencing was carried out using PBMCs or T cells enriched from blood (not recorded which). Receptor source: a man aged 18-30 years who had recovered from COVID-19.

The genes are TRBV5-1 and TRBJ2-5; 7 positions agree with TRBD2. Germline trimming cut 1 base from V and 5 bases from J; bases unmatched to any gene: 11. From germline, CDR1 is SGHRS and CDR2 YFSETQ. The CDR3 sequence is 16 residues long. Here the CDR3 reads CASSLSGRAPWETQYF. The CDR3 bases are TGCGCCAGCAGCTTGAGTGGGAGGGCCCCCTGGGAGACCCAGTACTTC.

This chain connects TRBV5-6 to TRBJ1-3; 8 bases are a match to TRBD1. Germline CDR1 and CDR2: SGHDT and YYEEEE. This CDR3 is built from 15 residues. V dropped 3 bases and J dropped 0; count of bases not matched to a gene: 2. CDR3 residues: CASSSTGDSGNTIYF. In DNA, the CDR3 is TGTGCCAGCAGCTCGACAGGGGACTCTGGAAACACCATATATTTT. The whole variable domain, filled in from reference TRBV5-6 and TRBJ1-3, reads DAGVTQSPTHLIKTRGQQVTLRCSPKSGHDTVSWYQQALGQGPQFIFQYYEEEERQRGNFPDRFSGHQFPNYSSELNVNALLLGDSALYLCASSSTGDSGNTIYFGEGSWLTVV.

The chain links TRBV2 to TRBJ1-6; D is possibly TRBD1 (5 bases). This CDR3 is built from 13 residues. Germline V gene sequence: CDR1 SNHLY, CDR2 FYNNEI. Trimming took off 2 bases at V and 8 bases at J, with 7 bases between the two ends. The CDR3 region has the DNA TGTGCCAGCAGTGAAAGGGGTTATTCACCCCTCCACTTT. Translating it yields CASSERGYSPLHF.

The rearrangement joins TRBV5-4 to TRBJ1-3; 9 bases agree with TRBD1. The CDR3 sequence is 20 residues long. CDR1 and CDR2 from the germline V gene are SGHNT and YYREEE (reference sequence). V dropped 0 bases and J dropped 3; count of bases not matched to a gene: 16. The CDR3 sequence: CASSLGGGTGLDWYGNTIYF. The CDR3, as DNA: TGTGCCAGCAGCTTGGGAGGAGGGACAGGGCTTGACTGGTATGGAAACACCATATATTTT.

This chain joins TRBV27 and TRBJ1-1; D is possibly TRBD1 (6 bases). Looked up from germline, CDR1 is MNHEY and CDR2 is SMNVEV (reference sequence). V was trimmed by 6 bases and J by 11 bases, leaving 19 bases between them. The CDR3 totals 13 residues. In DNA, the CDR3 is TGTGCCAGCAGAGAGGTCACAGGGCGAGGGGCTTTCTTT. Residues: CASREVTGRGAFF.

The V call is TRBV20-1, the J call TRBJ2-2; 13 bases agree with TRBD2. CDR1 and CDR2 from the germline V gene are DFQATT and SNEGSKA (reference sequence). This CDR3 is 17 amino acids long. V trimming: 3 bases; J trimming: 0 bases; junction bases outside the gene matches: 4. CDR3 sequence reads: CSASPGLAGTNTGELFF. In DNA form, the CDR3 reads TGCAGTGCTAGTCCGGGACTAGCGGGGACGAACACCGGGGAGCTGTTTTTT.

This clone was observed once. The chain has TRBV11-1 and TRBJ1-1; 7 bases agree with TRBD1. Germline lookup yields CDR1 SGHAT and CDR2 FQDESV (reference sequence). The V gene end was trimmed by 5 bases and the J gene end by 4 bases; junction bases not matched to a gene: 13. The CDR3 spans 16 residues. As DNA, the CDR3 is TGTGCCAGCAGCCCAAGACAGGGACAGAAAGGCACTGAAGCTTTCTTT. It is translated as CASSPRQGQKGTEAFF.